These T cell receptor beta chains were read from a single sample in a study of cytomegalovirus exposure and HLA in healthy donors. Measured with immunoSEQ multiplex PCR; TCRdb has only the in-frame clones, and not every one. Altogether about 130,000 clones are present, roughly 95% being singletons, with the ten largest covering about 1.7%. Sequencing was carried out using PBMCs. The receptors were sampled from a man between 18 and 29 years old in good health and CMV-seronegative. Both conserved end residues are trimmed from each CDR3. The order of the fields is V gene, clone size, J gene, D gene, CDR3 protein. D genes are given only for firm matches. A row's size may be missing; if present it is once, few, many or a size class.

V gene: TRBV30
clone size: .
J gene: TRBJ2-1
D gene: .
CDR3 protein: AWRPYTSYEQF

V gene: TRBV5-3
clone size: .
J gene: TRBJ1-5
D gene: TRBD1
CDR3 protein: ARSSTSPDRGGHQPQH

V gene: TRBV5-1
clone size: .
J gene: TRBJ2-7
D gene: TRBD1
CDR3 protein: ASSFSGGQQY

V gene: TRBV7-9
clone size: once
J gene: TRBJ1-2
D gene: TRBD1
CDR3 protein: ASSDTGDYGYT

V gene: TRBV2
clone size: .
J gene: TRBJ2-5
D gene: TRBD1
CDR3 protein: ASSGQGIRETQY

V gene: TRBV5-1
clone size: .
J gene: TRBJ1-4
D gene: TRBD1
CDR3 protein: ASSPLDREGEKLF

V gene: TRBV28
clone size: .
J gene: TRBJ2-2
D gene: TRBD2
CDR3 protein: ASTAGLALSGELF

V gene: TRBV29-1
clone size: .
J gene: TRBJ1-2
D gene: .
CDR3 protein: SAEKGVGNYGYT

V gene: TRBV7-9
clone size: .
J gene: TRBJ2-1
D gene: TRBD2
CDR3 protein: ASSALAGAYNEQF

V gene: TRBV6-5
clone size: .
J gene: TRBJ2-3
D gene: TRBD2
CDR3 protein: ASSYSVGGRDTQY

V gene: TRBV7-6
clone size: .
J gene: TRBJ2-3
D gene: .
CDR3 protein: ASSPPPATGDTQY

V gene: TRBV7-9
clone size: .
J gene: TRBJ2-4
D gene: .
CDR3 protein: ASSLGLASKNIQY

V gene: TRBV2
clone size: .
J gene: TRBJ1-4
D gene: .
CDR3 protein: ASSESRQGNEKLF

V gene: TRBV30
clone size: many
J gene: TRBJ1-1
D gene: .
CDR3 protein: AWRELLNTEAF

V gene: TRBV7-9
clone size: .
J gene: TRBJ1-1
D gene: TRBD1
CDR3 protein: ASNFGQGNTEAF

V gene: TRBV7-9
clone size: .
J gene: TRBJ2-7
D gene: TRBD2
CDR3 protein: ASSFSGSSYEQY

V gene: TRBV6-5
clone size: .
J gene: TRBJ1-2
D gene: .
CDR3 protein: ASSFVGLYGYT

V gene: TRBV27
clone size: .
J gene: TRBJ2-5
D gene: TRBD1
CDR3 protein: ASSPTGGVGGETQY